A selection of T cell receptor beta chains follows, all from one sample in a study of human T cells and chemical hapten exposure. In TCRdb, the RACE reads were re-called with MiXCR into one record per CDR3 protein. The data contain about 270,000 distinct CDR3 sequences, roughly 7.4% of them seen just once; the ten biggest clones take up approximately 1.2%. This sample comprised whole blood, obtained in connection with sensitization to the hapten diphenylcyclopropenone (DPC). The receptors were gathered from a man younger than 35 with alopecia areata. Some clones in this sample may be carry-over from other donors' samples. Each CDR3 is given with its conserved first and last residue. The order of the fields is D gene, CDR3 length, J gene, clone size, V gene, CDR3 protein, CDR3 DNA. The D gene is left open where the match is weak. Clone size appears in some rows only: once, few, many, or a class for an expanded clone.

D gene: -; CDR3 length: 14; J gene: TRBJ2-5; clone size: -; V gene: TRBV5-1; CDR3 protein: CASSLGQGRETQYF; CDR3 DNA: TGCGCCAGCAGCCTGGGCCAAGGGCGCGAGACCCAGTACTTC
D gene: -; CDR3 length: 16; J gene: TRBJ2-6; clone size: few; V gene: TRBV5-1; CDR3 protein: CASSLESGYGANVLTF; CDR3 DNA: TGCGCCAGCAGCTTGGAATCAGGGTACGGGGCCAACGTCCTGACTTTC
D gene: -; CDR3 length: 14; J gene: TRBJ1-6; clone size: many; V gene: TRBV20-1; CDR3 protein: CSASAGPINSPLHF; CDR3 DNA: TGCAGTGCTTCGGCTGGGCCTATCAATTCACCCCTCCACTTT
D gene: TRBD2; CDR3 length: 15; J gene: TRBJ2-2; clone size: few; V gene: TRBV6-2/TRBV6-3; CDR3 protein: CASRRTSVNTGELFF; CDR3 DNA: TGTGCCAGCAGGAGGACTAGTGTCAACACCGGGGAGCTGTTTTTT
D gene: -; CDR3 length: 14; J gene: TRBJ1-6; clone size: many; V gene: TRBV12-3/TRBV12-4; CDR3 protein: CASSLGGLDSPLHF; CDR3 DNA: TGTGCCAGCAGTTTAGGGGGGTTGGATTCACCCCTCCACTTT
D gene: TRBD1; CDR3 length: 20; J gene: TRBJ1-1; clone size: few; V gene: TRBV2; CDR3 protein: CASSDWTGEITMTMNTEAFF; CDR3 DNA: TGTGCCAGCAGTGACTGGACAGGGGAAATTACCATGACCATGAACACTGAAGCTTTCTTT
D gene: -; CDR3 length: 14; J gene: TRBJ2-7; clone size: many; V gene: TRBV12-3/TRBV12-4; CDR3 protein: CASSLIRLDDEQYF; CDR3 DNA: TGTGCCAGCAGTTTAATACGTCTGGATGACGAGCAGTACTTC
D gene: -; CDR3 length: 15; J gene: TRBJ2-7; clone size: -; V gene: TRBV5-1; CDR3 protein: CASSLQQPSSYEQYF; CDR3 DNA: TGCGCCAGCAGCTTGCAACAGCCAAGCTCCTACGAGCAGTACTTC
D gene: TRBD1; CDR3 length: 14; J gene: TRBJ1-2; clone size: -; V gene: TRBV5-6; CDR3 protein: CASSLRTGWSGYTF; CDR3 DNA: TGTGCCAGCAGCTTGCGGACAGGGTGGAGTGGCTACACCTTC
D gene: -; CDR3 length: 14; J gene: TRBJ2-3; clone size: few; V gene: TRBV7-9; CDR3 protein: CASSPGQGTDTQYF; CDR3 DNA: TGTGCCAGCAGCCCGGGACAAGGAACAGATACGCAGTATTTT
D gene: TRBD1; CDR3 length: 11; J gene: TRBJ2-7; clone size: few; V gene: TRBV7-9; CDR3 protein: CASRSGTEVYF; CDR3 DNA: TGTGCCAGCAGATCCGGGACAGAGGTATACTTC
D gene: -; CDR3 length: 17; J gene: TRBJ1-1; clone size: -; V gene: TRBV6-2/TRBV6-3; CDR3 protein: CASSYSKGHRVKTEAFF; CDR3 DNA: TGTGCCAGCAGTTACTCGAAAGGTCATCGGGTTAAGACTGAAGCTTTCTTT
D gene: TRBD2; CDR3 length: 17; J gene: TRBJ2-5; clone size: -; V gene: TRBV5-1; CDR3 protein: CASSLYVTSGVQETQYF; CDR3 DNA: TGCGCCAGCAGCTTGTACGTGACTAGCGGCGTACAAGAGACCCAGTACTTC
D gene: -; CDR3 length: 12; J gene: TRBJ2-2; clone size: few; V gene: TRBV29-1; CDR3 protein: CSVEAGVGELFF; CDR3 DNA: TGCAGCGTTGAAGCAGGGGTCGGGGAGCTGTTTTTT
D gene: -; CDR3 length: 11; J gene: TRBJ1-1; clone size: many; V gene: TRBV12-3/TRBV12-4; CDR3 protein: CASSFYGEAFF; CDR3 DNA: TGTGCCAGCAGTTTTTATGGGGAAGCTTTCTTT
D gene: -; CDR3 length: 13; J gene: TRBJ2-7; clone size: many; V gene: TRBV9; CDR3 protein: CASSVALADEQYF; CDR3 DNA: TGTGCCAGCAGCGTAGCTTTGGCAGACGAGCAGTACTTC
D gene: -; CDR3 length: 13; J gene: TRBJ1-1; clone size: -; V gene: TRBV9; CDR3 protein: CASSVTGNTEAFF; CDR3 DNA: TGTGCCAGCAGCGTAACCGGGAACACTGAAGCTTTCTTT
D gene: -; CDR3 length: 18; J gene: TRBJ1-6; clone size: -; V gene: TRBV9; CDR3 protein: CASSVEMVPNSDNSPLHF; CDR3 DNA: TGTGCCAGCAGCGTAGAGATGGTCCCCAATAGCGATAATTCACCCCTCCACTTT
D gene: -; CDR3 length: 11; J gene: TRBJ1-1; clone size: many; V gene: TRBV12-3/TRBV12-4; CDR3 protein: CASSLTGMAFF; CDR3 DNA: TGTGCCAGCAGTCTCACAGGGATGGCTTTCTTT
D gene: -; CDR3 length: 13; J gene: TRBJ1-4; clone size: -; V gene: TRBV28; CDR3 protein: CASTLDPSRGLFF; CDR3 DNA: TGTGCCAGCACCCTGGATCCTTCACGAGGCCTGTTTTTT
D gene: -; CDR3 length: 15; J gene: TRBJ1-1; clone size: -; V gene: TRBV10-3; CDR3 protein: CAISEGVLMNTEAFF; CDR3 DNA: TGTGCCATCAGTGAGGGCGTCCTCATGAACACTGAAGCTTTCTTT
D gene: -; CDR3 length: 13; J gene: TRBJ2-3; clone size: many; V gene: TRBV28; CDR3 protein: CASRRDESDTQYF; CDR3 DNA: TGTGCCAGCAGACGAGACGAGTCAGATACGCAGTATTTT
D gene: TRBD1; CDR3 length: 13; J gene: TRBJ1-1; clone size: -; V gene: TRBV7-9; CDR3 protein: CASSFDQGAEAFF; CDR3 DNA: TGTGCCAGCAGCTTTGACCAGGGGGCTGAAGCTTTCTTT
D gene: -; CDR3 length: 10; J gene: TRBJ1-2; clone size: few; V gene: TRBV6-2/TRBV6-3; CDR3 protein: CASSPYGYTF; CDR3 DNA: TGTGCCAGCAGTCCATATGGCTACACCTTC